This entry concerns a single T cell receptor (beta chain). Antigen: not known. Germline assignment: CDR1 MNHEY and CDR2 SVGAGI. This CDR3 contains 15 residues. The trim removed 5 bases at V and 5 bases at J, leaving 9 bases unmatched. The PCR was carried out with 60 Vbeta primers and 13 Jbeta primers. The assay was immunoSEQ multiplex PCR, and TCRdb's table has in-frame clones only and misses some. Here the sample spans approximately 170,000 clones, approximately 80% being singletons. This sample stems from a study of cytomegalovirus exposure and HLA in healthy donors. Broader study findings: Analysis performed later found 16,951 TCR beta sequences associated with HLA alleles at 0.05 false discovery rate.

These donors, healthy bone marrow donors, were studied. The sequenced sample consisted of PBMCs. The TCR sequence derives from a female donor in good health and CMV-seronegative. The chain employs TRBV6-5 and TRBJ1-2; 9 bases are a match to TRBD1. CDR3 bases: TGTGCCAGCAGTGTCACAGGGGGCACCGGGTATGGCTACACCTTC. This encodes CASSVTGGTGYGYTF.